The present entry profiles one TCR beta chain with its context. Its antigen target is currently unknown. No per-base quality is available; no much larger clone lies one base away. Library preparation used 5' RACE. The data were produced on a NextSeq 500. The TCR library protocol attached unique molecular identifiers to individual cDNA molecules to correct for sequencing error and PCR bias. Both TCR alpha and beta chains were sequenced, and tight co-correlation was observed between alpha and beta sequence abundances in each sample. The original pipeline was this. Decombinator V4 was used to annotate TCR sequences for V gene, J gene and CDR3. TCRs were defined as expanded if a significant change between any two time points was detected under a Poisson model with p below 0.0001. Abundances of TCRs were expressed as counts per million after normalisation to the total number of TCRs sequenced in each sample. VDJdb, accessed on 1 November 2021, was searched for TCRs annotated for CMV, EBV and SARS-CoV-2, and TCRs annotated for more than one antigen were excluded. Using fastp at Q25 and MiXCR, TCRdb reprocessed the public reads and kept productive beta chains. Rows are unified per CDR3 protein, each entry keeping the most common DNA and genes. The V and J calls and clone size are TCRdb's, not the authors'. Within this sample are about 84,000 distinct CDR3 sequences, with around 10% of them counted one time only. The top ten clonotypes cover approximately 2.6% of the sample.

The data are from a study of early T cells in non-severe SARS-CoV-2 infection listed by TCRdb under 2021. With respect to the entire study: Because TCR sequencing relied on bulk RNA taken from unsorted whole blood, pairing of alpha and beta chains was not possible.

Overall results and qualifications from the work: Matching against VDJdb was skewed toward anti-spike CD8 responses, likely underestimated virus-specific expansions, and missed private and CD4 specificities.

Set within a cohort of healthcare workers in London, UK, this nested case-control study involved weekly PCR testing of nasopharyngeal swabs along with blood sampling. Healthcare workers were enrolled in the week of the UK lockdown, from 23 to 31 March 2020, and were followed every week for up to roughly 15 weeks. The sequence was collected from an adult who was a healthcare worker with PCR-confirmed SARS-CoV-2 infection or an uninfected control (not recorded which). Material: whole blood.

The DNA sequence follows: TGCAGCGTTGCGTTCCAGGGGGCAGGACAGCCCCAGCATTTT. It translates as CSVAFQGAGQPQHF. The chain was built from TRBV29-1 and TRBJ1-5; TRBD1 fits 8 bases in the junction. V lost 4 bases and J lost 7 bases, and the count of bases not matched to a germline gene is 9. From the germline V gene, CDR1 is SQVTM and CDR2 is ANQGSEA. Counted from cysteine to phenylalanine, this CDR3 has 14 amino acids. The retained sequence is limited to the CDR3, 42 bases, with the frame set at the first base.